The T cell receptor beta chain described here comes from a study of beta chain features in type 1 diabetes. Trimming took 4 bases from V and 12 from J; bases not matched to a gene: 8. Germline CDR1 and CDR2: SEHNR and FQNEAQ (reference sequence). There are 13 residues in the CDR3. Study results and limitations: All four CD4+ subsets from Type 1 diabetes patients carried moderately but significantly shorter TCRB CDR3s.

The entirety of the isolated RNA underwent reverse transcription, so expressed TCRB transcripts were sequenced. Assay used: immunoSEQ multiplex PCR; TCRdb lists only in-frame clones, some missing. The sample lists fewer than 350,000 clones, 15% occurring once. Purities in excess of 98% were seen in all sorted populations. Comments on this clone: Its antigen remains unidentified.

The chain uses TRBV7-9 and TRBJ2-1; 8 nucleotides line up with TRBD2. The receptor was isolated from a man younger than 35 with type 1 diabetes. What was sequenced was naive CD4+ T cells from blood. DNA for the CDR3: TGTGCCAGCAGCTCCGGGACTAGGGGACGGCAGTTCTTC. Its protein is CASSSGTRGRQFF.